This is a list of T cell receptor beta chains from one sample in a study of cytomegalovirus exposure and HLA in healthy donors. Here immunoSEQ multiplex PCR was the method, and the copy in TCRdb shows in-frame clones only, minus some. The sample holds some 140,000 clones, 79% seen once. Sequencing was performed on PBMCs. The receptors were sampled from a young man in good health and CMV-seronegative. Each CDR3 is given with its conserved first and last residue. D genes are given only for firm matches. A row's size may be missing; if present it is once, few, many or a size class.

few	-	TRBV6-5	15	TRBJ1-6	CASTSQDPYNSPLHF	TGTGCCAGCACCTCACAGGATCCCTATAATTCACCCCTCCACTTT
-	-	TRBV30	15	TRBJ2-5	CACDDPQGWQETQYF	TGTGCCTGCGACGACCCACAGGGTTGGCAAGAGACCCAGTACTTC
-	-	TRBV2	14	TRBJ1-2	CASSPGTFNYGYTF	TGTGCCAGCAGTCCCGGGACATTCAACTATGGCTACACCTTC
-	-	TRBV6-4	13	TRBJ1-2	CASSDSTGYGYTF	TGTGCCAGCAGTGACTCGACTGGGTATGGCTACACCTTC
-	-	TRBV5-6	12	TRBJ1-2	CASSLEGGGYTF	TGCGCCAGCAGCTTGGAAGGGGGAGGCTACACCTTC
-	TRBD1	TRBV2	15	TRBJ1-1	CASSEEGADYTEAFF	TGTGCCAGCAGTGAAGAGGGGGCTGATTACACTGAAGCTTTCTTT
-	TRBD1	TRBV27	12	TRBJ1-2	CASRGGPDGYTF	TGTGCCAGCAGAGGGGGCCCCGATGGCTACACCTTC
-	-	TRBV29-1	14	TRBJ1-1	CSVGLATGAGEAFF	TGCAGCGTTGGTCTCGCCACCGGTGCGGGTGAAGCTTTCTTT
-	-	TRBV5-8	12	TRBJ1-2	CASRSTGYGYTF	TGTGCCAGCAGATCGACAGGCTATGGCTACACCTTC
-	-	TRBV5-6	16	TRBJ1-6	CASSLEVGQGYSPLHF	TGTGCCAGCAGCTTGGAGGTGGGGCAGGGGTATTCACCCCTCCACTTT
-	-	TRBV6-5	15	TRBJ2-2	CASSYGLPNTGELFF	TGTGCCAGCAGTTACGGACTACCGAACACCGGGGAGCTGTTTTTT
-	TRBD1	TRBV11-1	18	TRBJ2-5	CASSLGPTRQGTQETQYF	TGTGCCAGCAGCTTAGGCCCCACTCGACAGGGAACGCAAGAGACCCAGTACTTC
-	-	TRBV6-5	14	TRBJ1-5	CASSATPTPQPQHF	TGTGCCAGCAGTGCGACTCCTACCCCGCAGCCCCAGCATTTT
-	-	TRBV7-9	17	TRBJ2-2	CSSSLVGRGANTGELFF	TGTTCCAGCAGCTTAGTCGGCAGGGGCGCGAACACCGGGGAGCTGTTTTTT
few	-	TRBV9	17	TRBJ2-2	CASSVSAGTHNTGELFF	TGTGCCAGCAGCGTCTCGGCCGGGACACATAACACCGGGGAGCTGTTTTTT
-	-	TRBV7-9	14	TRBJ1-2	CASSIQTGYGGYTF	TGTGCCAGCAGCATTCAGACAGGCTACGGGGGCTACACCTTC
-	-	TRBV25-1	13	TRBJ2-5	CASSRTLQETQYF	TGTGCCAGCAGTCGGACACTACAGGAGACCCAGTACTTC
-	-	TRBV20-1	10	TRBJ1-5	CSARCQPQHF	TGCAGTGCTCGTTGTCAGCCCCAGCATTTT
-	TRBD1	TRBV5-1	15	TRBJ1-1	CASSLGGQAFTEAFF	TGCGCCAGCAGCTTGGGGGGACAGGCTTTCACTGAAGCTTTCTTT